This T cell receptor beta chain was identified during a study of graft-versus-host responses after intestinal transplantation. Study-wide background: The transplants performed in recipients were multivisceral, liver-intestinal, or isolated intestinal.

This clone has more than one count but fewer than ten. Clones were read by immunoSEQ multiplex PCR, and TCRdb kept only the in-frame ones, dropping some. The sample comprises 20,000 to 30,000 clones, almost 40% of which are singletons, and over 0.55% rests with the top ten. General study results and limits: Marrow from the recipient contained GvH clones, some of which had appeared first in ileum or blood. An association linked early post-transplant HvG declines with peak circulating GvH clone levels.

CDR3 size: 13 residues. From germline, CDR1 is SGHTA and CDR2 FQGNSA. The V and J ends lost 2 bases and 6 bases respectively, with 11 bases between them. The authors combined approximately 200,000 CFSE-labeled responder cells with approximately 200,000 irradiated, violet-dye-labeled stimulator cells in plates. This chain links TRBV7-2 with TRBJ2-7, with no clear D. The sample in question was alloreactive CD4+ T cells from a mixed lymphocyte reaction culture, obtained before intestinal transplant. Described subset: CFSE-low proliferating T cells sorted from roughly six-day pre-transplant mixed lymphocyte reaction (GvH or HvG direction). The receptor's source is a human patient who received an intestinal transplant. CDR3 loop: CASSLNSPGEQYF. CDR3 coding DNA: TGTGCCAGCAGCTTAAATTCCCCGGGCGAGCAGTACTTC.